The present entry profiles one TCR beta chain with its context. Its matching antigen is unknown. For the second PCR, which ran for roughly 7 to 11 cycles, a sample-barcoded 5' primer and a J-beta primer mix were used. A template-switch adaptor containing 12 random nucleotides labeled each cDNA molecule. TCRdb re-derived calls from the 5' RACE reads in MiXCR, one entry per CDR3 protein. The profile shows about 900,000 distinct CDR3 sequences, roughly 52% of them singletons. Trimming took 0 bases from V and 0 from J, leaving 9 bases between them. The CDR3 is made up of 16 amino acids. The V gene's germline CDR1 is LGHNA and CDR2 YSLEER. This sample is drawn from a study of blood T cells in healthy people across ages. General study results and limits: The study could not conclusively compare naive and antigen-experienced cells, given its unsorted PBMCs.

Sequenced: blood. The clonotype comes from a man between 25 and 39 years old in good health. This chain uses TRBV4-3 with TRBJ2-1; D tentatively reads TRBD1 or TRBD2 (6 bases each). The CDR3 loop is CASSQEGGNSYNEQFF. Written as DNA, the CDR3 is TGCGCCAGCAGCCAAGAGGGGGGCAACTCCTACAATGAGCAGTTCTTC.